This T cell receptor (beta chain) emerged from a study of Graves' ophthalmopathy and Graves' hyperthyroidism. This clonotype appeared a few times. Antigen specificity is unknown. Broader study findings: Blood samples also showed most expanded thyroid clonotypes exceeding 0.001 frequency. With around 88% sensitivity and about 83% specificity, a 13-signature model separated ophthalmopathy from stable hyperthyroidism. Ophthalmopathy progression was predicted with 55% to 71% sensitivity and around 72% specificity.

RNA transcripts served as template for amplifying TCR beta CDR3 sequences. HTBI primers primed a first-round RT-PCR, and a second-round multiplex PCR followed. Using its own MiXCR run on the multiplex PCR reads, TCRdb lists one record per CDR3 protein. This table has roughly 500,000 distinct CDR3 sequences, around an eighth appearing once. Certain patients were not enrolled. These were patients with other autoimmune diseases, uncontrolled infections, pregnancy or lactation. In germline, CDR1 is ENHRY, CDR2 SYGVKD. The CDR3 contains 14 residues. With V trimmed by 6 bases and J by 0 bases, 2 bases remained unmatched.

The TCR was taken from a woman under 40 with Graves' ophthalmopathy. The sample consisted of blood. The rearrangement uses TRBV10-3 and TRBJ2-5; 9 nucleotides line up with TRBD2. CDR3 sequence: CAISRLADQETQYF. CDR3 nucleotides: TGTGCCATCAGCCGACTAGCGGACCAAGAGACCCAGTACTTC.